What follows describes a single T cell receptor beta chain. Its antigen is not identified. The sample is drawn from a study of cytomegalovirus exposure and HLA in healthy donors. This CDR3 has 17 amino acids. Germline loops: CDR1 SGHRS, CDR2 YFSETQ. V shed 4 bases and J 1 base; nucleotides not matched to a gene: 13. The study, taken as a whole, reports: A subsequent analysis found that TCR clusters from the first cohort also tended to co-occur in the 90 to 150 validation repertoires, with 90% to 95% of cluster scores above 0.

Here immunoSEQ multiplex PCR was the method, and the copy in TCRdb shows in-frame clones only, minus some. The sample includes roughly 300,000 clones, around 87% of them seen just once. The V call is TRBV5-1, the J call TRBJ2-7, with TRBD1 matching 8 bases. The clonotype comes from a woman aged 18 to 35 in good health and CMV-seronegative. The specimen sequenced was PBMCs. The CDR3 reads CASSDGQGGALSYEQYF. In DNA form, the CDR3 reads TGCGCCAGCAGCGACGGACAGGGAGGCGCCCTATCCTACGAGCAGTACTTC. The variable domain in full, with the rest retrieved from reference TRBV5-1 and TRBJ2-7, is KAGVTQTPRYLIKTRGQQVTLSCSPISGHRSVSWYQQTPGQGLQFLFEYFSETQRNKGNFPGRFSGRQFSNSRSEMNVSTLELGDSALYLCASSDGQGGALSYEQYFGPGTRLTVT.